The 17 T cell receptor beta chains given below trace back to one sample, sequenced in a study of blood T cell repertoires in COVID-19 (TCRdb year 2020). The library was produced with the immunoSEQ multiplex PCR assay. TCRdb re-hosts the immuneACCESS table, in-frame sequences only. Its copies lack some clones; in the studies checked, an unresolved V gene accounts for under half of them, and the cause for the rest is not known. The sample table shows 45,000 to 65,000 clones, and approximately 84% are seen once. Jointly, the top ten make up less than 4.5% of the sample. Sequences were obtained from peripheral blood. The receptors were sampled from a man between 60 and 70 years old with acute or convalescent COVID-19.

The V gene is TRBV20-1, the J gene TRBJ2-5; D call uncertain. The germline gives CDR1 DFQATT, CDR2 SNEGSKA (reference sequence). The CDR3 is 11 residues long. Trimming left V 2 bases short and J 3 bases short, with 4 bases between. The CDR3 reads CSARSKETQYF. The DNA of the CDR3 is TGCAGTGCTAGATCCAAAGAGACCCAGTACTTC.

This clone was observed a single time. The V call is TRBV5-4, the J call TRBJ1-2; D call uncertain. CDR3 length equals 13 residues. The germline V gene has CDR1 SGHNT and CDR2 YYREEE (reference sequence). Trimming cost V 0 bases and J 4 bases, with 7 bases left between them. The CDR3 bases are TGTGCCAGCAGCTTGGACGGAGCCTATGGCTACACCTTC. Protein sequence: CASSLDGAYGYTF.

V is TRBV14 and J is TRBJ2-7, with a tentative D call TRBD1 (5 bases). V was cut by 1 base and J by 0 bases, with 13 bases left in between. In germline, CDR1 is SGHDN, CDR2 FVKESK. This CDR3 spans 16 amino acids. The CDR3 DNA reads TGTGCCAGCAGCCAAGGGGGCGTGCGGTCCTCCTACGAGCAGTACTTC. Translation gives CASSQGGVRSSYEQYF.

This clone was picked up a small number of times. The rearrangement uses TRBV24-1 and TRBJ2-2, with a possible D match to TRBD1 (6 bases). Trimming took off 4 bases at V and 7 bases at J, with 9 bases between the two ends. CDR1 and CDR2 from the germline V gene are KGHDR and SFDVKD. The CDR3 contains 13 residues. DNA for the CDR3: TGTGCCACCAGTGAACAGGGCGTCGGGGAGCTGTTTTTT. It specifies CATSEQGVGELFF.

The rearrangement links TRBV19 to TRBJ1-5; D unresolved. Trimming stripped 8 bases from V and 5 bases from J, with 19 bases between. The CDR3 totals 15 residues. The germline V gene encodes CDR1 LNHDA and CDR2 SQIVND (reference sequence). This CDR3 reads CASRDWGKSDQPQHF. CDR3 nucleotide sequence: TGTGCCAGTCGGGATTGGGGTAAAAGCGATCAGCCCCAGCATTTT.

The sample holds one count of this clone. The chain carries TRBV14 and TRBJ1-2; no clear D gene. Looked up from germline, CDR1 is SGHDN and CDR2 is FVKESK. The V gene lost 0 bases and the J gene lost 4 bases, with 6 bases spanning the gap. This CDR3 contains 13 residues. The CDR3 nucleotides are TGTGCCAGCAGCCAAGAACTTGGCTATGGCTACACCTTC. Amino acids: CASSQELGYGYTF.

The J gene is TRBJ1-2, the V gene TRBV5-1; a possible D gene is TRBD1 (5 bases). The CDR3 consists of 16 residues. Trimming removed 0 bases at V and 0 bases at J, with 12 bases between. Germline CDR1 reads SGHRS; CDR2 reads YFSETQ. CDR3 sequence (DNA): TGCGCCAGCAGCTTGGGTACCAGGGATACTAACTATGGCTACACCTTC. Translated: CASSLGTRDTNYGYTF.

This clone has more than one count but fewer than ten. J is TRBJ1-5 and V is TRBV12-5; TRBD1 is a possible D gene (6 bases). Germline V CDR1 and CDR2: LGHNT, FRNRAP. The CDR3 covers 17 residues. V gave up 1 base and J gave up 7 bases, with 20 bases separating them. The CDR3 sequence is CASGLGTSSRGNQPQHF. The CDR3 DNA reads TGTGCTAGTGGTTTGGGCACTTCATCCAGGGGAAACCAGCCCCAGCATTTT.

This CDR3 is CASSPTPLAGGRDTQYF. The CDR3 nucleotides are TGCGCCAGCAGCCCGACCCCCCTAGCGGGGGGGAGAGATACGCAGTATTTT. V is TRBV5-1 and J is TRBJ2-3, with 12 nucleotides matching TRBD2. The V and J ends lost 4 bases and 5 bases, in that order; junction bases with no gene match: 11. This CDR3 spans 17 amino acids. The germline gives CDR1 SGHRS, CDR2 YFSETQ.

This chain joins TRBV7-9 and TRBJ1-2; maybe TRBD1 (6 bases). The CDR3 runs 17 residues. The germline gives CDR1 SEHNR, CDR2 FQNEAQ (reference sequence). V was shortened by 5 bases and J by 3 bases, with 22 bases between the two germline ends. The CDR3 here is CASSLVPPPTGYYGYTF. The CDR3 DNA is TGTGCCAGCAGCCTAGTTCCCCCGCCGACAGGATACTATGGCTACACCTTC.

The chain uses TRBV4-1 and TRBJ1-6; 9 bases line up with TRBD1. V lost 0 bases, J lost 6 bases, and 6 bases stayed unmatched. The germline V gene has CDR1 MGHRA and CDR2 YSYEKL. This CDR3 is built from 17 residues. CDR3 in DNA: TGCGCCAGCAGCCAAGATGAAGGGGACAGGGTTAATTCACCCCTCCACTTT. Its protein product is CASSQDEGDRVNSPLHF.

Points on this clone: Mismatch with germline at one junction end may stem from a read error. The chain joins TRBV10-3 to TRBJ2-3; TRBD2 matches at 8 bases. The CDR3 extends over 14 amino acids. The germline gives CDR1 ENHRY, CDR2 SYGVKD. Here the CDR3 reads CAISVAGSRDTQYF. CDR3 bases: TGTGCCATCAGCGTAGCGGGGAGCAGAGATACGCAGTATTTT.

V is TRBV2 and J is TRBJ1-2; tentative D call: TRBD1 (5 bases). This CDR3 has 15 amino acids. The germline V and J ends were trimmed by 9 bases and 1 base, with 18 bases remaining between them. Germline V gives CDR1 SNHLY, CDR2 FYNNEI. The CDR3 sequence is CARQIQGKSNYGYTF. The CDR3 DNA is TGTGCCAGGCAAATCCAGGGAAAGAGTAACTATGGCTACACCTTC. Together with reference TRBV2 and TRBJ1-2, the CDR3 gives the full variable domain: EPEVTQTPSHQVTQMGQEVILRCVPISNHLYFYWYRQILGQKVEFLVSFYNNEISEKSEIFDDQFSVERPDGSNFTLKIRSTKLEDSAMYFCARQIQGKSNYGYTFGSGTRLTVV.

The rearrangement joins TRBV9 to TRBJ1-1; perhaps TRBD1 as D (6 bases). Between the trimmed V and J ends, which lost 4 bases and 11 bases, there was a span of 18 bases. Germline V CDR1 and CDR2: SGDLS, YYNGEE. The CDR3 length is 13 residues. The CDR3 region has the DNA TGTGCCAGCAGCCCGGAGGACAGATATGTTGCTTTCTTT. This gives the protein CASSPEDRYVAFF.

The rearrangement joins TRBV6-1 to TRBJ1-5; TRBD1 matches 9 bases. The CDR3 contains 16 residues. CDR1 and CDR2 (germline): MNHNS, SASEGT. The junction had 6 bases not matched to a gene; V was cut back by 4 bases and J by 2 bases. CDR3 region: CASSGGRDRGNQPQHF. The CDR3 nucleotides are TGTGCCAGCAGTGGAGGCCGGGACAGGGGCAATCAGCCCCAGCATTTT.

This chain connects TRBV29-1 to TRBJ2-7; possibly TRBD1 for D (6 bases). Trimming cost V 4 bases and J 5 bases, with 18 bases left between them. The germline gives CDR1 SQVTM, CDR2 ANQGSEA. The CDR3 runs 14 residues. The CDR3 loop is CSVVTSQGLDEQYF. CDR3 coding DNA: TGCAGCGTTGTCACCTCACAGGGTCTGGACGAGCAGTACTTC.

This sequence joins TRBV7-9 and TRBJ1-2, with 7 positions matching TRBD1. CDR1 SEHNR and CDR2 FQNEAQ come from the germline V gene (reference sequence). Trimming at V came to 4 bases and at J to 8 bases, leaving 16 bases not matched to a gene. The CDR3 has 16 amino acids. This CDR3 reads CASSYTDRKGSVGYTF. The CDR3 bases are TGTGCCAGCAGCTACACGGACAGGAAAGGTTCGGTGGGCTACACCTTC.